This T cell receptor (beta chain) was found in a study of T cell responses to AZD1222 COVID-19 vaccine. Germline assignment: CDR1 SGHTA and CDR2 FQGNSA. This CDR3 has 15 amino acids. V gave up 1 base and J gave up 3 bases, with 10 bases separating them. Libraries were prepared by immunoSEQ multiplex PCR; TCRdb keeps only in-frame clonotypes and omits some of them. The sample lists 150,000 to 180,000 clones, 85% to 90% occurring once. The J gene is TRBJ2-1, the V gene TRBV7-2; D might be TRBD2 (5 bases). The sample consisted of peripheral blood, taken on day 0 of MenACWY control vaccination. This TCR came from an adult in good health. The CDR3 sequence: CASSLGRVNYNEQFF. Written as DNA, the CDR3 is TGTGCCAGCAGCTTAGGGCGGGTCAACTACAATGAGCAGTTCTTC.